These T cell receptor beta chains were read from a single sample in a study of OX40 agonist ivuxolimab in advanced cancers. Clones were read by immunoSEQ multiplex PCR, and TCRdb kept only the in-frame ones, dropping some. The sample comprises tens of thousands of clones, 87% of which are singletons, and under 3.5% rests with the top ten. The sequenced sample was CD4+ or CD8+ T cells sorted from blood, obtained in a trial of the OX40 agonist ivuxolimab. These receptors were obtained from an adult with an advanced solid tumor such as melanoma, head and neck, liver or kidney cancer. CDR3s include the opening cysteine and the closing phenylalanine or tryptophan. The D gene is left open where the match is weak. Size tells how often a clone was seen (once, few, many) or the class of an expanded clone, and some rows leave it out.

v_call	clone_size	d_call	j_call	cdr3_aa	cdr3_nt
TRBV5-6	NA	TRBD1	TRBJ1-1	CASSVTGNHYEAFF	TGTGCCAGCAGCGTGACAGGGAACCATTACGAAGCTTTCTTT
TRBV5-1	NA	TRBD1	TRBJ2-2	CASSAGAGGNTGELFF	TGCGCCAGCTCCGCAGGGGCAGGGGGAAACACCGGGGAGCTGTTTTTT
TRBV6-5	NA	NA	TRBJ1-1	CASSLDTNTEAFF	TGTGCCAGCAGTTTGGATACGAACACTGAAGCTTTCTTT
TRBV19	NA	NA	TRBJ1-5	CATGGNQPQHF	TGTGCCACTGGAGGCAATCAGCCCCAGCATTTT
TRBV19	NA	TRBD1	TRBJ1-2	CASSAGTGGYGYTF	TGTGCCAGTAGCGCCGGGACAGGAGGATATGGCTACACCTTC
TRBV30	NA	NA	TRBJ2-2	CAWRRRITGELFF	TGTGCCTGGAGAAGGCGGATCACCGGGGAGCTGTTTTTT
TRBV4-1	NA	TRBD1	TRBJ2-3	CASSPQGQGNTDTQYF	TGCGCCAGCAGCCCCCAGGGACAGGGAAACACAGATACGCAGTATTTT
TRBV18	NA	TRBD1	TRBJ2-5	CASSATGGEETQYF	TGTGCCAGCTCCGCGACAGGGGGCGAAGAGACCCAGTACTTC
TRBV28	few	TRBD1	TRBJ2-3	CASSLTGQGTDTQYF	TGTGCCAGCAGTTTAACCGGACAGGGGACCGATACGCAGTATTTT
TRBV18	NA	NA	TRBJ1-5	CASSPQGMGQPQHF	TGTGCCAGCTCGCCTCAGGGAATGGGTCAGCCCCAGCATTTT
TRBV28	NA	NA	TRBJ2-7	CASSLPLFTYEQYF	TGTGCCAGCAGCCTACCCCTATTTACCTACGAGCAGTACTTC
TRBV5-4	NA	NA	TRBJ2-1	CASSLAILSASSYNEQFF	TGTGCCAGCAGCTTGGCCATATTAAGCGCAAGCTCCTACAATGAGCAGTTCTTC
TRBV5-1	NA	NA	TRBJ2-3	CASSQGQYTDTQYF	TGCGCCAGCAGCCAAGGACAGTACACAGATACGCAGTATTTT
TRBV10-3	NA	TRBD1	TRBJ1-6	CAISGGQGPSSPLHF	TGTGCCATCAGTGGGGGACAGGGGCCCAGTTCACCCCTCCACTTT
TRBV5-4	NA	TRBD1	TRBJ1-4	CASSLQGAGTNEKLFF	TGTGCCAGCAGCTTACAGGGGGCCGGAACTAATGAAAAACTGTTTTTT
TRBV10-3	NA	TRBD2	TRBJ2-1	CAIRATSGNNNEQFF	TGTGCCATCAGGGCAACTAGCGGCAATAACAATGAGCAGTTCTTC
TRBV30	NA	TRBD1	TRBJ1-1	CACGSQGDTEAFF	TGTGCCTGCGGGTCTCAGGGGGACACTGAAGCTTTCTTT
TRBV28	NA	TRBD1	TRBJ1-6	CASRIGGQGNSPLHF	TGTGCCAGCAGGATAGGCGGACAGGGGAATTCACCCCTCCACTTT
TRBV5-1	NA	NA	TRBJ2-7	CASSYNRDGEQYF	TGCGCCAGCAGCTATAACAGGGATGGCGAGCAGTACTTC
TRBV6-5	NA	TRBD1	TRBJ1-1	CASSRTGNTEAFF	TGTGCCAGCAGCCGGACAGGGAACACTGAAGCTTTCTTT
TRBV6-1	NA	NA	TRBJ1-1	CASRRDGNTEAFF	TGTGCCAGCAGGAGGGACGGGAACACTGAAGCTTTCTTT
TRBV6-5	once	TRBD2	TRBJ2-7	CASSHTSGSLYEQYF	TGTGCCAGCAGTCACACTAGCGGGAGTCTGTACGAGCAGTACTTC